This T cell receptor (beta chain) was retrieved from a study of ipilimumab plus nivolumab after autologous stem cell transplantation. Study overall: Typical patient got a handful of ipilimumab doses and under 10 nivolumab doses (median). Points from the study as a whole: Authors suggest TCR repertoire, Treg phenotype and gut microbiota support further study.

This clone has only a few counts. The antigen is unknown. This CDR3 is built from 14 residues. The trim removed 4 bases at V and 8 bases at J, leaving 8 bases unmatched. Some clones are missing from TCRdb's copy, which holds only in-frame ones; the method was immunoSEQ multiplex PCR. Counted here are 15,000 to 20,000 clones, 65% to 75% occurring once; the ten biggest clones make up less than 25%. The V call is TRBV23-1, the J call TRBJ2-1, with 7 bases lining up with TRBD1. TRBV23-1 belongs to the ORF category, with a function that is uncertain. This TCR came from a male donor with diffuse large B-cell lymphoma. The sequencing used PBMCs, collected in a trial of ipilimumab plus nivolumab as post-transplant consolidation. The DNA for the CDR3 is TGCGCCAGCAGTCCCGGACAGGCGTCCGATGAGCAGTTCTTC. This translates into CASSPGQASDEQFF.